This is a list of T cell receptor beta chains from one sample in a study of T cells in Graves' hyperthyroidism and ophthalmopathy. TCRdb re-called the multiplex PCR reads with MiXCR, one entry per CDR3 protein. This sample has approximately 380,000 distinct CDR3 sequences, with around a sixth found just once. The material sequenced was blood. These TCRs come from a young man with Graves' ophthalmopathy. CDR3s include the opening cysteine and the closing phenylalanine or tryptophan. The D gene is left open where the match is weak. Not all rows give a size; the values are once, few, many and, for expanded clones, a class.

CSARPPGQGETQYF,TGCAGTGCCCGACCCCCAGGACAGGGAGAGACCCAGTACTTC,many,TRBJ2-5,TRBV20-1,TRBD1
CASSSNQGAGNTIYF,TGTGCCAGCAGCTCGAATCAGGGCGCGGGAAACACCATATATTTT,-,TRBJ1-3,TRBV13,-
CASSTRPSSYNEQFF,TGTGCCAGTAGTACCCGCCCCAGCTCCTACAATGAGCAGTTCTTC,-,TRBJ2-1,TRBV19,-
CASSLSGRPYGYTF,TGTGCCAGCAGTTTGTCTGGCAGGCCCTATGGCTACACCTTC,many,TRBJ1-2,TRBV12-3/TRBV12-4,-
CASRPQGQETQYF,TGTGCCAGCAGGCCACAGGGACAAGAGACCCAGTACTTC,-,TRBJ2-5,TRBV6-1,-
CASSQEHREGTGELFF,TGTGCCAGCAGCCAAGAGCACAGGGAGGGCACCGGGGAGCTGTTTTTT,-,TRBJ2-2,TRBV4-2,-
CASTKAGGGTEAFF,TGTGCCAGCACCAAGGCAGGGGGCGGAACTGAAGCTTTCTTT,-,TRBJ1-1,TRBV7-9,TRBD1
CASSPNISNQPQHF,TGTGCCAGCAGCCCTAATATTAGCAATCAGCCCCAGCATTTT,few,TRBJ1-5,TRBV7-3,-
CASRKGAGLAGVGGPTDTQYF,TGTGCCAGCAGGAAGGGGGCCGGACTAGCGGGAGTGGGGGGACCCACAGATACGCAGTATTTT,-,TRBJ2-3,TRBV12-3/TRBV12-4,TRBD2
CASSQRQGPGNTIYF,TGTGCCAGCAGCCAGAGACAGGGCCCCGGAAACACCATATATTTT,-,TRBJ1-3,TRBV12-3/TRBV12-4,TRBD1
CASSTDRDAYEQYF,TGTGCCAGTAGTACGGACAGGGATGCGTACGAGCAGTACTTC,-,TRBJ2-7,TRBV19,TRBD1
CASSGTGSGQSYGYTF,TGTGCCAGCAGCGGAACCGGATCTGGGCAGAGCTATGGCTACACCTTC,few,TRBJ1-2,TRBV9,-
CATSRDDSETQYF,TGTGCCACCAGCAGAGATGACTCAGAGACCCAGTACTTC,-,TRBJ2-5,TRBV15,-
CASSTGRWADTQYF,TGTGCCAGTAGCACAGGGAGGTGGGCAGATACGCAGTATTTT,-,TRBJ2-3,TRBV19,-
CASSYSGTPTSRETQYF,TGTGCCAGCAGTTACTCCGGGACACCTACCAGCAGGGAGACCCAGTACTTC,many,TRBJ2-5,TRBV6-5,-
CASSQEGTRGGTQYF,TGTGCCAGCAGCCAAGAAGGGACTAGAGGCGGGACCCAGTACTTC,few,TRBJ2-5,TRBV3-1,TRBD2
CASRPQVAGETQYF,TGTGCCAGCAGGCCTCAGGTGGCAGGAGAGACCCAGTACTTC,many,TRBJ2-5,TRBV3-1,-
CASSDRGAEIDTQYF,TGTGCCAGCAGTGACCGCGGGGCGGAGATTGATACGCAGTATTTT,few,TRBJ2-3,TRBV25-1,-
CSASRDTEAFF,TGCAGTGCTAGTCGGGACACTGAAGCTTTCTTT,many,TRBJ1-1,TRBV20-1,-
CASTDGQYNQPQHF,TGTGCCAGCACCGACGGACAGTACAATCAGCCCCAGCATTTT,many,TRBJ1-5,TRBV12-3/TRBV12-4,-
CSASEGTERYNSPLHF,TGCAGTGCTAGTGAGGGGACAGAGAGGTATAATTCACCCCTCCACTTT,few,TRBJ1-6,TRBV20-1,TRBD1
CASSPGQPPNYGYTF,TGTGCCAGCAGTCCAGGACAGCCCCCTAACTATGGCTACACCTTC,many,TRBJ1-2,TRBV6-1,-
CASRRDLNTGELFF,TGTGCCAGCCGGAGGGACCTAAACACCGGGGAGCTGTTTTTT,-,TRBJ2-2,TRBV28,-
CASSQPLLASDTQYF,TGCGCCAGCAGCCAACCCTTGCTTGCCTCGGATACGCAGTATTTT,-,TRBJ2-3,TRBV4-1,-
CASSYESGETQYF,TGTGCCAGCAGTTATGAGAGTGGGGAGACCCAGTACTTC,-,TRBJ2-5,TRBV6-5,-
CASRPGVGGDTGELFF,TGTGCCAGTAGGCCCGGCGTGGGGGGGGACACCGGGGAGCTGTTTTTT,-,TRBJ2-2,TRBV19,TRBD2
CASSQDLPRGPETQYF,TGTGCCAGCAGCCAAGATCTTCCTAGGGGACCGGAGACCCAGTACTTC,-,TRBJ2-5,TRBV3-1,-
CASRGQDHYNEQFF,TGCGCCAGCAGGGGACAGGACCATTACAATGAGCAGTTCTTC,-,TRBJ2-1,TRBV10-2,TRBD1
CASSDSPLAGGTLLEQYF,TGTGCCAGCAGTGACTCTCCACTAGCGGGGGGGACCCTATTAGAGCAGTACTTC,many,TRBJ2-7,TRBV6-1,TRBD2
CASSRTGAPNEKLFF,TGCGCCAGCAGCCGCACAGGGGCGCCTAATGAAAAACTGTTTTTT,few,TRBJ1-4,TRBV4-1,TRBD1
CASTSREVYEQYF,TGTGCCAGCACGTCACGGGAAGTCTACGAGCAGTACTTC,-,TRBJ2-7,TRBV5-6,-
CASSRDGETQYF,TGTGCCAGCAGCAGGGATGGCGAGACCCAGTACTTC,many,TRBJ2-5,TRBV3-1,-
CASRVDAYGYTF,TGTGCCAGCCGGGTGGATGCCTATGGCTACACCTTC,-,TRBJ1-2,TRBV6-1,-
CASSVAVILTDTQYF,TGTGCCAGCAGCGTAGCTGTGATCCTCACAGATACGCAGTATTTT,once,TRBJ2-3,TRBV9,-
CASSATSGNTGELFF,TGTGCCAGCAGTGCGACTAGCGGTAACACCGGGGAGCTGTTTTTT,many,TRBJ2-2,TRBV2,TRBD2
CASSSDPVEAFF,TGTGCCAGCAGTTCGGACCCCGTCGAAGCTTTCTTT,-,TRBJ1-1,TRBV6-2/TRBV6-3,-
CASSPQGGFGEKLFF,TGTGCCAGCTCACCACAAGGGGGCTTCGGGGAAAAACTGTTTTTT,-,TRBJ1-4,TRBV18,TRBD1
CASSQLQYGYTF,TGTGCCAGCAGCCAGCTCCAATATGGCTACACCTTC,-,TRBJ1-2,TRBV9,-
CAISESTGYSGNTIYF,TGTGCCATCAGTGAGAGTACAGGGTACTCTGGAAACACCATATATTTT,-,TRBJ1-3,TRBV10-3,-
CASSGGVGNSYEQYF,TGTGCCAGCAGCGGAGGTGTGGGGAACTCCTACGAGCAGTACTTC,-,TRBJ2-7,TRBV9,-
CAISGGGQRTDTQYF,TGTGCCATCAGTGGAGGGGGGCAAAGGACAGATACGCAGTATTTT,-,TRBJ2-3,TRBV10-3,-
CAISVQPDTQYF,TGTGCCATCAGCGTCCAACCAGATACGCAGTATTTT,many,TRBJ2-3,TRBV10-3,-
CASSGDDYGYTF,TGTGCCAGCAGTGGGGATGACTATGGCTACACCTTC,-,TRBJ1-2,TRBV2,-
CASSYVGQSYEQYF,TGTGCCAGCAGTTACGTGGGACAGAGCTACGAGCAGTACTTC,-,TRBJ2-7,TRBV6-2/TRBV6-3,TRBD1
CASSLAQGGGWVGQYF,TGTGCCAGCAGCTTAGCACAGGGCGGGGGCTGGGTTGGGCAGTATTTT,-,TRBJ2-3,TRBV7-9,-
CASSDLAGGPNEQFF,TGTGCCAGCAGTGACCTAGCGGGGGGACCCAATGAGCAGTTCTTC,few,TRBJ2-1,TRBV6-1,TRBD2
CASSQGPWAYF,TGTGCCAGCAGCCAAGGACCCTGGGCGTACTTC,-,TRBJ2-5,TRBV6-2/TRBV6-3,-
CASSQVWGGEQFF,TGTGCCAGCAGCCAAGTTTGGGGCGGGGAGCAGTTCTTC,many,TRBJ2-1,TRBV3-1,-
CASSYAKGAHEQYF,TGTGCCAGCAGTTACGCGAAGGGTGCGCACGAGCAGTACTTC,many,TRBJ2-7,TRBV6-5,-
CASSFGADNQPQHF,TGTGCCAGCAGTTTCGGGGCAGACAATCAGCCCCAGCATTTT,many,TRBJ1-5,TRBV27,-
CASSQEGLAGEQYF,TGTGCCAGCAGCCAAGAAGGACTAGCGGGCGAGCAGTACTTC,few,TRBJ2-7,TRBV3-1,TRBD2